This T cell receptor (beta chain) was sequenced during a study of T cell responses to AZD1222 COVID-19 vaccine. The study, taken as a whole, reports: The repertoires were collected only after the peak T cell response. White British ancestry dominated among donors, who included more females, and clonal diversity was possibly underestimated. Dominant CD4 TCR responses targeted spike regions 160-218 and 743-854. Among spike-specific TCRs, nearly half reportedly target unmutated variant regions.

The protocol was immunoSEQ multiplex PCR, while the TCRdb copy is restricted to in-frame clones and leaves out a portion. The sample carries around 200,000 clones, 94% recorded once. The CDR3 is 14 amino acids. Germline lookup yields CDR1 LNHNV and CDR2 YYDKDF (reference sequence). Trimming removed 0 bases from V and 8 bases from J, with 10 bases in between. A note on this clone: What it recognizes is unknown.

The gene calls are TRBV15 and TRBJ1-4, with D perhaps TRBD1 (5 bases). The material sequenced was peripheral blood, taken 28 days after the second AZD1222 dose. The receptor was isolated from an adult who received the AZD1222 COVID-19 vaccine. The CDR3: CATSRDQGREKLFF. DNA of the CDR3: TGTGCCACCAGCAGAGACCAGGGAAGAGAAAAACTGTTTTTT. Looking up the rest from reference TRBV15 and TRBJ1-4 gives the full variable domain: DAMVIQNPRYQVTQFGKPVTLSCSQTLNHNVMYWYQQKSSQAPKLLFHYYDKDFNNEADTPDNFQSRRPNTSFCFLDIRSPGLGDTAMYLCATSRDQGREKLFFGSGTQLSVL.